These 10 T cell receptor beta chains were all obtained from the same sample, sequenced in a study of cytomegalovirus exposure and HLA in healthy donors. The PCR was carried out with 60 Vbeta primers and 13 Jbeta primers. The data were produced by immunoSEQ multiplex PCR, yet TCRdb's version contains in-frame clones alone and is incomplete. The sample includes almost 200,000 clones, 70% to 90% seen only once; the top ten take 2% to 2.5%. Sequencing used PBMCs. The source of these receptors is a woman in her forties or fifties in good health and CMV-seronegative.

The genes are TRBV5-1 and TRBJ1-4; unclear D gene. CDR3 size: 15 residues. CDR1 is SGHRS and CDR2 is YFSETQ in the germline V gene. Trimming shortened V by 4 bases and J by 6 bases, and 16 bases separated the two germline ends. In nucleotides, the CDR3 is TGCGCCAGCAGCCGAACGAAAGAGGCATATGAAAAACTGTTTTTT. Translating it yields CASSRTKEAYEKLFF.

The chain is built from TRBV6-1 and TRBJ2-1; D remains ambiguous. This CDR3 spans 11 amino acids. V shed 2 bases and J shed 15 bases, with 11 bases lying between them. Germline V gene sequence: CDR1 MNHNS, CDR2 SASEGT. Here the CDR3 reads CASSEMSPGFF. CDR3 bases: TGTGCCAGCAGTGAAATGTCCCCCGGGTTCTTC.

Of note for this clone: Other DNA sequences of this sample code for an identical CDR3. The CDR3 DNA reads as TGTGCCAGTAGTCCAAGAATTGGACTAGCGGAAGCCTACGAGCAGTACTTC. Residues: CASSPRIGLAEAYEQYF. The chain is built from TRBV19 and TRBJ2-7, with 10 bases that match TRBD2. V lost 5 bases and J lost 2; bases outside the gene matches: 12. In germline, CDR1 is LNHDA, CDR2 SQIVND (reference sequence). This CDR3 region has 17 residues.

The table lists this clone with a count of one. The gene calls are TRBV27 and TRBJ1-3, with D uncertain. Per the germline V gene, CDR1 is MNHEY and CDR2 is SMNVEV (reference sequence). CDR3 size: 16 residues. V was trimmed by 2 bases and J by 0 bases, leaving 11 bases between them. CDR3 region: CASSLTATLSGNTIYF. DNA for the CDR3: TGTGCCAGCAGTTTAACAGCAACTCTCTCTGGAAACACCATATATTTT.

The chain recombines TRBV5-4 with TRBJ1-4; the match to TRBD1 covers 7 bases. The CDR3 is 15 residues long. Per germline, CDR1 SGHNT and CDR2 YYREEE (reference sequence). V lost 3 bases and J lost 2; bases outside the gene matches: 4. CDR3 nucleotide sequence: TGTGCCAGCAGCTCTGGGACAGCTACTAATGAAAAACTGTTTTTT. Its protein product is CASSSGTATNEKLFF.

This chain links TRBV7-8 with TRBJ1-1; no clear D gene. This CDR3 has 16 residues. Germline V lookup: CDR1 SGHVS, CDR2 FQNEAQ. The ends were cut back, 2 bases at V and 1 base at J, with 14 bases in the middle. CDR3 sequence: CASSLLSHGQNTEAFF. The CDR3 nucleotides are TGTGCCAGCAGCTTATTGAGTCACGGTCAGAACACTGAAGCTTTCTTT.

V and J are TRBV28 and TRBJ1-2; tentatively, D is TRBD1 (6 bases). V was pared by 6 bases and J by 2 bases, with 16 bases between. Germline V gene sequence: CDR1 MDHEN, CDR2 SYDVKM. CDR3 length: 15 amino acids. The CDR3 region is CASRATDRSNYGYTF. In DNA form, the CDR3 reads TGTGCCAGCAGAGCTACCGACAGGTCCAACTATGGCTACACCTTC.

This clone turned up a few times. This chain joins TRBV15 and TRBJ1-3; D is uncertain. The CDR3 has 14 residues. The V end lost 2 bases, the J end lost 8 bases, and 13 bases lay between the germline ends. Per the germline V gene, CDR1 is LNHNV and CDR2 is YYDKDF (reference sequence). The CDR3 spells CATSRTRQVDTIYF. The CDR3 DNA is TGTGCCACCAGCAGAACTCGCCAGGTGGACACCATATATTTT.

The chain has TRBV2 and TRBJ2-5; 9 bases map to TRBD2. Unmatched junction bases numbered 3, after V lost 4 bases and J lost 3 bases. Germline V gene sequence: CDR1 SNHLY, CDR2 FYNNEI. This CDR3 has 14 residues. The DNA of the CDR3 is TGTGCCAGCAGTGGCGGGGGGGTTGAAGAGACCCAGTACTTC. Amino acid sequence: CASSGGGVEETQYF.

This chain links TRBV12-5 with TRBJ2-1; TRBD2 matches at 9 bases. The CDR3 consists of 18 residues. Trimming cost V 0 bases and J 8 bases; bases outside gene matches: 14. The germline V gene has CDR1 LGHNT and CDR2 FRNRAP. The CDR3, as DNA: TGTGCTAGTGGTTTGGTCCGACTAGCGCGGGAGGGGGGTGATGAGCAGTTCTTC. This translates into CASGLVRLAREGGDEQFF.